This T cell receptor (beta chain) is drawn from a study of multiple sclerosis patients with progressive multifocal leukoencephalopathy. Time point described: less than 7 months of natalizumab therapy. Samples T1 and T2 were drawn at 6 and 12 months of therapy, respectively. The CDR3 has 14 residues. CDR1 LGHNA and CDR2 YSLEER come from the germline V gene. Findings and caveats of the study: Findings may reflect JC virus infection or just general immunocompromise. Expanded clones at PML onset predated and persisted through natalizumab therapy.

Every PCR reaction included synthetic inline CDR3 controls for all V-J pairings. TCRdb keeps only in-frame clones here, not all; method: immunoSEQ multiplex PCR. Of tens of thousands of clones detected, roughly 89% appear once; the ten largest clones hold approximately 1.5%. In regard to this clone: As yet, its antigen is unknown.

The sequence was obtained from a human donor with multiple sclerosis. The sequencing here drew on PBMCs, taken from a patient treated with natalizumab. The chain has TRBV4-3 and TRBJ2-5; D possibly corresponds to TRBD2 (5 bases). The J call is doubtful: the DNA matches TRBJ2-7 better. The CDR3 nucleotides are TGCGCCAGCAGCCAAGAAACAGCGGTCTACGAGCAGTACTTC. It codes for CASSQETAVYEQYF.